This TCR beta chain was recorded in a study of STAT5B mutations in CD4+ large granular lymphocyte leukemia. The assay was run at survey level. In the authors' methods: Lowest detectable productive clonotype frequency was 2.59 x 10-5. The repertoire was sequenced with immunoSEQ multiplex PCR; TCRdb's copy has only in-frame clones and lacks some. Clone size and V and J calls were adopted from that table, with D and trimming inferred from the DNA. The table records tens of thousands of clones, around 73% of them present only once. V lost 0 bases to trimming and J lost 1 base, with 6 bases between them. The CDR3 consists of 14 residues. CDR1 is MRHNA and CDR2 is SNTAGT in the germline V gene.

The receptor comes from a human donor in good health. The sequencing input was CD4+ T cells from blood buffy coats. J is TRBJ1-1 and V is TRBV6-4; no firm D call. CDR3 in amino acids: CASSDSMKNTEAFF. Here the CDR3 DNA reads TGTGCCAGCAGTGACTCGATGAAGAACACTGAAGCTTTCTTT.